The 22 T cell receptor beta chains in this list originate from one sample, sequenced in a study of CD8 T cells in ankylosing spondylitis. MiXCR was run by TCRdb on the 5' RACE reads, yielding one entry per CDR3 protein. The sample contains roughly 250,000 distinct CDR3 sequences, around 7.8% of which appear only once. The source material was blood, either unsorted or a sorted T cell fraction (not recorded which). All receptors come from a male donor with ankylosing spondylitis or in good health (not recorded which).

This clonotype was seen many times. The V call is TRBV7-2, the J call TRBJ2-1; D is uncertain. This CDR3 contains 13 residues. The V and J ends lost 1 base and 9 bases respectively, with 10 bases between them. Germline V gene sequence: CDR1 SGHTA, CDR2 FQGNSA. The CDR3 here is CASSLDWVSEQFF. DNA for the CDR3: TGTGCCAGCAGCTTAGATTGGGTTAGTGAGCAGTTCTTC.

In its sample, this clonotype was seen many times. The CDR3 region is CSASRGSNTEAFF. Here the CDR3 DNA reads TGCAGTGCCTCCAGGGGGTCGAACACTGAAGCTTTCTTT. This chain connects TRBV20-1 to TRBJ1-1, with 7 bases that match TRBD1. The CDR3 is 13 residues long. Germline-derived CDR1 and CDR2 are DFQATT and SNEGSKA (reference sequence). V shed 6 bases, J shed 1 base, and the junction held 5 bases outside the gene matches.

The table lists this clonotype with a few counts. The chain joins TRBV18 to TRBJ1-2, with a tentative D call TRBD1 (5 bases). V was trimmed by 3 bases and J by 2 bases, leaving 10 bases between them. The germline V gene has CDR1 KGHSH and CDR2 LQKENI. The CDR3 runs 14 residues. The CDR3 DNA reads TGTGCCAGCTCACCCCCCGGACAAAACTATGGCTACACCTTC. Translating it yields CASSPPGQNYGYTF.

This clonotype was counted ten times or more. V and J are TRBV20-1 and TRBJ1-1, with D perhaps matching TRBD1 (5 bases). The CDR3 covers 14 residues. V lost 0 bases, J lost 3 bases, and 11 bases lay in between. Germline CDR1 and CDR2: DFQATT and SNEGSKA (reference sequence). In nucleotides, the CDR3 is TGCAGTGCTAGAGATCCGGCCAGGGACACTGAAGCTTTCTTT. Translation: CSARDPARDTEAFF.

The rearrangement uses TRBV20-1 and TRBJ2-1; 7 nucleotides line up with TRBD2. V was clipped by 2 bases and J by 9 bases; unmatched bases: 16. CDR3 length: 16 residues. CDR1 is DFQATT, CDR2 SNEGSKA, per germline (reference sequence). The DNA for the CDR3 is TGCAGTGCTAGACAGATGGGGGGGTCAGGGCGGAGTGAGCAGTTCTTC. It specifies CSARQMGGSGRSEQFF.

This clonotype was counted ten times or more. CDR3 bases: TGTGCCAGCAGTTTCAGGGACAGCAAAAACATTCAGTACTTC. Its translation is CASSFRDSKNIQYF. This chain joins TRBV12-3 or TRBV12-4 and TRBJ2-4, with 7 bases fitting TRBD1. The V gene end was trimmed by 3 bases and the J gene end by 3 bases; junction bases not matched to a gene: 2. The CDR3 spans 14 residues.

In this sample, this clonotype turned up many times. This rearrangement joins TRBV7-9 to TRBJ2-7; tentative D call: TRBD1 (6 bases). V lost 5 bases and J 1 base, leaving 15 bases between the germline ends. Germline CDR1 is SEHNR and CDR2 is FQNEAQ (reference sequence). There are 15 residues in the CDR3. The DNA for the CDR3 is TGTGCCAGCAGCCACGGGGACAAGTCGTCCTACGAGCAGTACTTC. Residues: CASSHGDKSSYEQYF.

Ten or more counts support this clonotype. The chain recombines TRBV5-1 with TRBJ1-1; a weak D match, TRBD1 (5 bases). The CDR3 covers 13 residues. V lost 7 bases to trimming and J lost 1 base, with 11 bases between them. Germline V lookup: CDR1 SGHRS, CDR2 YFSETQ. The CDR3 sequence: CASGEGQNTEAFF. The CDR3 DNA reads as TGCGCCAGCGGGGAGGGGCAGAACACTGAAGCTTTCTTT.

This clonotype was picked up many times. The V call is TRBV5-5, the J call TRBJ2-2; 12 bases are a match to TRBD2. With 7 bases clipped from V and 7 bases from J, the junction kept 8 bases outside the gene matches. The CDR3 spans 15 residues. Germline CDR1 is SGHKS and CDR2 is YYEKEE (reference sequence). CDR3 coding DNA: TGTGCCAGCCTTTTGACTAGCGGGAGCGTCGGGGAGCTGTTTTTT. Translating it yields CASLLTSGSVGELFF.

This clonotype was seen more than once but under ten times. As DNA, the CDR3 is TGCAGTGCTGTAATAGCGGGGGACAAGTATACGCAGTATTTT. This codes for CSAVIAGDKYTQYF. V and J are TRBV20-1 and TRBJ2-3, with TRBD2 matching 9 bases. Germline CDR1 and CDR2: DFQATT and SNEGSKA (reference sequence). The CDR3 extends over 14 amino acids. The V gene end was trimmed by 5 bases and the J gene end by 7 bases; junction bases not matched to a gene: 10.

This clonotype was detected a few times. This rearrangement joins TRBV12-5 to TRBJ2-1, with 7 bases that match TRBD2. Germline CDR1 and CDR2: LGHNT and FRNRAP. J gave up 6 bases and V 7 bases, and 12 bases lay outside the gene matches. The CDR3 has 15 amino acids. DNA for the CDR3: TGTGCTAGTGACCTTCTGGGCGGGAGCGGCAATGAGCAGTTCTTC. As protein: CASDLLGGSGNEQFF.

This clonotype was seen repeatedly, ten times or more. This chain joins TRBV5-4 and TRBJ2-7; D uncertain. Deletions cut 1 base from V and 0 bases from J, with 8 bases between. The V gene's germline CDR1 is SGHNT and CDR2 YYREEE (reference sequence). CDR3 length: 14 residues. The chain's CDR3 is CASSLSRSSYEQYF. CDR3 sequence (DNA): TGTGCCAGCAGCTTGAGCAGAAGCTCCTACGAGCAGTACTTC.

This clonotype was counted between two and nine times. V is TRBV20-1 and J is TRBJ2-5, with D uncertain. The V and J ends lost 0 bases and 5 bases respectively, with 22 bases between them. This CDR3 contains 17 residues. Germline V gene lookup returns CDR1 DFQATT and CDR2 SNEGSKA (reference sequence). CDR3 nucleotides: TGCAGTGCTAGAGATTTTGGGTCAACTACCCCCGCGGAGACCCAGTACTTC. Translated, it gives CSARDFGSTTPAETQYF.

At least ten counts were recorded for this clonotype. The chain has TRBV12-3 or TRBV12-4 and TRBJ2-3, with 15 bases that match TRBD2. The V segment lost 5 bases and the J segment 6 bases; nucleotides outside the gene matches: 6. The CDR3 length is 16 residues. The CDR3 protein is CASSPGTSGRSDTQYF. CDR3 coding DNA: TGTGCCAGCAGTCCTGGGACTAGCGGGAGGTCGGATACGCAGTATTTT.

This clonotype was observed many times. This chain joins TRBV29-1 and TRBJ2-1, with 7 positions matching TRBD1. Germline CDR1 SQVTM, CDR2 ANQGSEA. The CDR3 is 17 amino acids. V shed 4 bases, J shed 8 bases, and the junction held 20 bases outside the gene matches. CDR3 protein: CSVVLRGGGGSYDEQFF. The CDR3 coding sequence is TGCAGCGTTGTTCTGAGAGGGGGCGGCGGGTCTTACGATGAGCAGTTCTTC.

The table lists this clonotype with many counts. The rearrangement joins TRBV18 to TRBJ2-1; D is unresolved. The V and J ends lost 2 bases and 5 bases respectively, with 7 bases between them. CDR1 and CDR2 from the germline V gene are KGHSH and LQKENI. The length of the CDR3 is 13 residues. The CDR3 DNA is TGTGCCAGCTCACCAAGAAGGGACAATGAGCAGTTCTTC. Amino acid sequence: CASSPRRDNEQFF.

There are many counts of this clonotype. The V gene is TRBV10-3, the J gene TRBJ1-2; D may be TRBD1 (6 bases). The V end was cut by 9 bases, the J end by 5 bases, with 16 bases between. CDR3 length: 13 amino acids. The V gene's germline CDR1 is ENHRY and CDR2 SYGVKD. The CDR3 region has the DNA TGTGCCATGAGGGGGTCCGCCCAATATGGCTACACCTTC. Translating it yields CAMRGSAQYGYTF.

This clonotype has ten or more counts. V gene TRBV5-4 combines with J gene TRBJ1-6; a possible D gene is TRBD1 (6 bases). V gave up 4 bases and J gave up 8 bases, with 16 bases separating them. Germline V gives CDR1 SGHNT, CDR2 YYREEE (reference sequence). This CDR3 region has 15 residues. CDR3 residues: CASSTRQERYSPLHF. For the CDR3, the DNA is TGTGCCAGCAGCACCCGACAGGAGAGGTATTCACCCCTCCACTTT.

This clonotype was seen many times. The chain recombines TRBV19 with TRBJ1-1; D is perhaps TRBD1 (6 bases). The CDR3 is 14 residues long. Germline CDR1 reads LNHDA; CDR2 reads SQIVND (reference sequence). V was trimmed by 8 bases and J by 5 bases, leaving 18 bases between them. The CDR3 loop reads CASSSWGAETEAFF. The CDR3 DNA reads TGTGCCAGTTCCAGCTGGGGGGCAGAGACTGAAGCTTTCTTT.

This clonotype was observed a few times. This chain uses TRBV4-3 with TRBJ2-7; 9 bases line up with TRBD1. With V trimmed by 0 bases and J by 11 bases, 8 bases remained unmatched. There are 14 residues in the CDR3. Germline CDR1 is LGHNA and CDR2 is YSLEER. This chain's CDR3 is CASSQDNVGTGKYF. CDR3 coding DNA: TGCGCCAGCAGCCAAGATAATGTCGGGACAGGGAAGTACTTC.

This clonotype has at least ten counts. The genes are TRBV9 and TRBJ1-2; D gene unclear. CDR3 size: 14 residues. Germline V CDR1 and CDR2: SGDLS, YYNGEE. V shed 3 bases and J shed 8 bases, with 17 bases lying between them. This chain's CDR3 is CASSDLISGRGYTF. CDR3 DNA: TGTGCCAGCAGCGACCTGATCAGCGGCAGGGGCTACACCTTC.

This clonotype was seen many times. The chain couples TRBV15 to TRBJ2-5; weak D call: TRBD2 (6 bases). The V gene lost 0 bases and the J gene lost 4 bases, with 12 bases spanning the gap. The CDR3 runs to 15 residues. Germline V CDR1 and CDR2: LNHNV, YYDKDF (reference sequence). In DNA form, the CDR3 reads TGTGCCACCAGCAGAGATAGGAGGGTCAGAGAGACCCAGTACTTC. Encoded protein: CATSRDRRVRETQYF.